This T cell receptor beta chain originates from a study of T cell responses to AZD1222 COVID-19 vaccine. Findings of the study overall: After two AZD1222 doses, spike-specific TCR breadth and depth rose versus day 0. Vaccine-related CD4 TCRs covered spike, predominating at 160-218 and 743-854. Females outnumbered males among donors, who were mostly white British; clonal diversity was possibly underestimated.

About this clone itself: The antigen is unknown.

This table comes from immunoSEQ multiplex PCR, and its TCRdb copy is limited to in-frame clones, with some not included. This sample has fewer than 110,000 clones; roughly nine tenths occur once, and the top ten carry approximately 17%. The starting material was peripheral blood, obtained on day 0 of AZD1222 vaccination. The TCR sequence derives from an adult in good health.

The CDR3 loop reads CAWSVRSAGGQPQHF. CDR3 bases: TGTGCCTGGAGTGTAAGGTCGGCAGGGGGTCAGCCCCAGCATTTT. The rearrangement links TRBV30 to TRBJ1-5; TRBD1 agrees at 7 bases. Germline V gene data show CDR1 as GTSNPN and CDR2 as SVGIG (reference sequence). V lost 0 bases and J lost 6; bases outside the gene matches: 8. The CDR3 runs to 15 residues.